Below, 13 T cell receptor beta chains from the same sample are listed, as sequenced in a study of CD8+ T cells in alopecia areata listed by TCRdb under 2018. Explained via the paper, the time point label denotes: approximately 4 weeks on oral tofacitinib. The sample's treatment or condition label, decoded: oral pan-JAK inhibitor, 5-10 mg twice daily. Receptor libraries were prepared by the immunoSEQ multiplex PCR assay. To provide template for TCR sequencing, every sample had RNA extracted and reverse transcribed into cDNA. TCRdb stores this immuneACCESS table with in-frame sequences only. Part of the clones is absent; in the studies checked, under half of the shortfall reflects unresolved V genes, and no reason is known for the rest. For this sample there are fewer than 250,000 clones; roughly three fifths appear just once. The ten largest make up 0.65% to 0.7% of the sample. Sequencing was performed on CD4+ T cells sorted from blood, taken at week 4, from a patient treated with tofacitinib. These receptors all come from a human donor with alopecia areata.

V usage is TRBV11-2 and J usage is TRBJ2-7, with TRBD1 matching over 9 bases. This CDR3 has 14 amino acids. Germline lookup yields CDR1 SGHAT and CDR2 FQNNGV. V was clipped by 1 base and J by 5 bases; unmatched bases: 3. CDR3 DNA sequence: TGTGCCAGCAGCTTAGGGACAGGGGCCCACGAGCAGTACTTC. This codes for CASSLGTGAHEQYF. Looking up the rest from reference TRBV11-2 and TRBJ2-7 gives the full variable domain: EAGVAQSPRYKIIEKRQSVAFWCNPISGHATLYWYQQILGQGPKLLIQFQNNGVVDDSQLPKDRFSAERLKGVDSTLKIQPAKLEDSAVYLCASSLGTGAHEQYFGPGTRLTVT.

CDR3: CASSLKSLTYEQYF. DNA of the CDR3: TGCGCCAGCAGCTTGAAATCCCTCACCTACGAGCAGTACTTC. The J gene is TRBJ2-5, the V gene TRBV5-1; D remains unclear. The DNA end is a closer match to TRBJ2-7, so the J assignment may be wrong. This CDR3 region has 14 residues. In germline, CDR1 is SGHRS, CDR2 YFSETQ.

This chain links TRBV29-1 with TRBJ2-7; D uncertain. CDR3 length equals 11 residues. Germline assignment: CDR1 SQVTM and CDR2 ANQGSEA. Deletions cut 7 bases from V and 4 bases from J, with 11 bases between. CDR3 DNA sequence: TGCAGCGCGATAGCCGGGTACGAGCAGTACTTC. Amino acids: CSAIAGYEQYF.

The chain carries TRBV6-6 and TRBJ2-4; unclear D gene. CDR3 length equals 15 residues. V lost 0 bases to trimming and J lost 5 bases, with 11 bases between them. CDR1 MNHNY and CDR2 SVGAGI come from the germline V gene (reference sequence). The CDR3, as DNA: TGTGCCAGCAGTTACTCGTCGGGTTTTCAAAACATTCAGTACTTC. This gives the protein CASSYSSGFQNIQYF.

This chain joins TRBV30 and TRBJ2-2; 8 bases match TRBD2. The ends lost 2 bases at V and 3 bases at J; junction bases unmatched: 11. CDR1 GTSNPN and CDR2 SVGIG come from the germline V gene (reference sequence). The CDR3 totals 17 residues. The CDR3 here is CAWSSRSHGRDTGELFF. In nucleotides, the CDR3 is TGTGCCTGGAGTTCCCGCAGTCACGGGAGGGACACCGGGGAGCTGTTTTTT.

The chain recombines TRBV29-1 with TRBJ2-5; D unresolved. Trimming took off 4 bases at V and 5 bases at J, with 8 bases between the two ends. Germline-derived CDR1 and CDR2 are SQVTM and ANQGSEA. CDR3 length equals 11 residues. The CDR3: CSVASGETQYF. For the CDR3, the DNA is TGCAGCGTTGCCTCCGGGGAGACCCAGTACTTC.

This clone came up a few times. This sample also contains other DNA sequences that code for the same CDR3. The chain has TRBV27 and TRBJ2-7; D not certain. V lost 5 bases to trimming and J lost 2 bases, with 16 bases between them. CDR3 length equals 15 residues. Germline CDR1 MNHEY, CDR2 SMNVEV (reference sequence). In DNA, the CDR3 is TGTGCCAGCAGTGGAATAACGACTGGGGCCTACGAGCAGTACTTC. This encodes CASSGITTGAYEQYF.

V usage is TRBV29-1 and J usage is TRBJ2-1, with 11 bases aligning to TRBD2. The CDR3 runs to 15 residues. Per germline, CDR1 SQVTM and CDR2 ANQGSEA. Losses at the gene ends were 3 bases for V and 5 bases for J; bases not matched to a gene: 6. DNA for the CDR3: TGCAGCGTTGATCGCGGGACTAGCGGAGACAATGAGCAGTTCTTC. This sequence encodes CSVDRGTSGDNEQFF.

This chain uses TRBV28 with TRBJ2-6, with TRBD1 matching 8 bases. Germline-derived CDR1 and CDR2 are MDHEN and SYDVKM. The V segment lost 5 bases and the J segment 3 bases; nucleotides outside the gene matches: 9. The CDR3 is made up of 17 amino acids. The CDR3 loop reads CASSPQGADRGANVLTF. CDR3 in DNA: TGTGCCAGCAGTCCTCAGGGGGCGGATCGTGGGGCCAACGTCCTGACTTTC.

This chain joins TRBV27 and TRBJ1-2; 9 nucleotides align to TRBD1. CDR3 length equals 15 residues. Losses at the gene ends were 3 bases for V and 8 bases for J; bases not matched to a gene: 10. CDR1 and CDR2 (germline): MNHEY, SMNVEV (reference sequence). CDR3 amino acids: CASSLFYRGRGGYTF. CDR3 DNA: TGTGCCAGCAGTTTGTTCTACAGGGGGCGAGGGGGCTACACCTTC.

This chain joins TRBV2 and TRBJ2-7; a weak D match, TRBD2 (7 bases). Looked up from germline, CDR1 is SNHLY and CDR2 is FYNNEI. The germline V and J ends were trimmed by 7 bases and 0 bases, with 16 bases remaining between them. This CDR3 is built from 15 residues. CDR3 sequence: CASNREGLSSYEQYF. The DNA of the CDR3 is TGTGCCAGCAACAGGGAGGGCCTAAGCTCCTACGAGCAGTACTTC.

The CDR3 sequence is CASSQGTNTQETQYF. The CDR3 DNA reads TGTGCCAGCAGCCAAGGAACGAATACCCAAGAGACCCAGTACTTC. The chain uses TRBV14 and TRBJ2-5; D not resolved. The V and J ends lost 1 base and 1 base respectively, with 10 bases between them. CDR1 is SGHDN and CDR2 is FVKESK in the germline V gene. The CDR3 contains 15 residues.

This chain uses TRBV5-1 with TRBJ2-3; TRBD2 matches 15 bases. CDR1 and CDR2 from the germline V gene are SGHRS and YFSETQ. The junction had 11 bases not matched to a gene; V was cut back by 4 bases and J by 2 bases. This CDR3 has 19 residues. The CDR3 sequence: CASSRTPGTSGRTTDTQYF. CDR3 DNA: TGCGCCAGCAGCCGGACCCCCGGGACTAGCGGGAGGACCACAGATACGCAGTATTTT.